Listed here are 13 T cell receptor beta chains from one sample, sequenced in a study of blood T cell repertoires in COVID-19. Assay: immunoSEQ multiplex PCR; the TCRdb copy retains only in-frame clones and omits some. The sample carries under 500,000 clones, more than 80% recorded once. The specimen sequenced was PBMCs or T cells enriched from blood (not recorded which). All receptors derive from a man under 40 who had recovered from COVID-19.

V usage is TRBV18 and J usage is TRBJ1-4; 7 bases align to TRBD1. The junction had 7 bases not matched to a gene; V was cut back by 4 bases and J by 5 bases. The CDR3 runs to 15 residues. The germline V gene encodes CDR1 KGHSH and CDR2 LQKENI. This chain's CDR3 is CASSQQTGENEKLFF. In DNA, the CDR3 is TGTGCCAGCTCACAACAAACAGGGGAAAATGAAAAACTGTTTTTT.

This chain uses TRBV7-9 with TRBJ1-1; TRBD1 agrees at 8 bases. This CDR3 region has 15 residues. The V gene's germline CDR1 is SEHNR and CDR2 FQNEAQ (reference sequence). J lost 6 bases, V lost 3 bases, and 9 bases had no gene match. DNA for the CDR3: TGTGCCAGCAGCTTCGCCCGGACAGGGCGCGCTGAAGCTTTCTTT. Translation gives CASSFARTGRAEAFF.

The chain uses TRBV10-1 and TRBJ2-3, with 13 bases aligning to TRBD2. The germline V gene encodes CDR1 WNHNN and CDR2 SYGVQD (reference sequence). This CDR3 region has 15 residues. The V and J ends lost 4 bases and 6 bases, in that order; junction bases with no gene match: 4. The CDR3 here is CASSAGLAGVDTQYF. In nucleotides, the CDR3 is TGCGCCAGCAGTGCTGGACTAGCGGGAGTGGATACGCAGTATTTT.

The CDR3 region has the DNA TGTGCCTGGATTGGAAGCGGCTCCTACAATGAGCAGTTCTTC. Its translation is CAWIGSGSYNEQFF. The rearrangement joins TRBV30 to TRBJ2-1; TRBD2 is a possible D gene (5 bases). The CDR3 has 14 residues. V was clipped by 4 bases and J by 0 bases, with 10 bases between them. CDR1 is GTSNPN, CDR2 SVGIG, per germline (reference sequence).

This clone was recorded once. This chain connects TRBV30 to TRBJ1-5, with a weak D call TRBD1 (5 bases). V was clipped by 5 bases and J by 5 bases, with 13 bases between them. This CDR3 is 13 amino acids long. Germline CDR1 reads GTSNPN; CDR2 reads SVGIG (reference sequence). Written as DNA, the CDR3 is TGTGCCTGGGGGGGTGACAGTTATCAGCCCCAGCATTTT. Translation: CAWGGDSYQPQHF.

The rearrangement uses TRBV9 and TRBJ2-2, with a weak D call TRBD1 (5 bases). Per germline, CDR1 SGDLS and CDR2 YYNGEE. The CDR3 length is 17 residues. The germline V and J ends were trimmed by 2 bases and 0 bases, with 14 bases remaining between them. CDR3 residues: CASSVARQGANTGELFF. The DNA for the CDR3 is TGTGCCAGCAGCGTTGCCCGGCAGGGCGCGAACACCGGGGAGCTGTTTTTT. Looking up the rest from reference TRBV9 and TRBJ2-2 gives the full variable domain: DSGVTQTPKHLITATGQRVTLRCSPRSGDLSVYWYQQSLDQGLQFLIQYYNGEERAKGNILERFSAQQFPDLHSELNLSSLELGDSALYFCASSVARQGANTGELFFGEGSRLTVL.

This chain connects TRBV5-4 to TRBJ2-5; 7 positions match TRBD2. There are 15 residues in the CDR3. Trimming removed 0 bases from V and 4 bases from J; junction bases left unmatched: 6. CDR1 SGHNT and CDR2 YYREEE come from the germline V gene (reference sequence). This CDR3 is CASSLAVGGRETQYF. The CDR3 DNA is TGTGCCAGCAGCTTGGCCGTCGGGGGGAGAGAGACCCAGTACTTC.

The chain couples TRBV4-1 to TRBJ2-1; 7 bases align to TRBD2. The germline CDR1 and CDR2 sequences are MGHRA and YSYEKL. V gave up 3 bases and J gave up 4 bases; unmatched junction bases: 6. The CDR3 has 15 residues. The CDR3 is CASSQTGAGYNEQFF. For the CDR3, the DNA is TGCGCCAGCAGCCAGACCGGAGCGGGGTACAATGAGCAGTTCTTC.

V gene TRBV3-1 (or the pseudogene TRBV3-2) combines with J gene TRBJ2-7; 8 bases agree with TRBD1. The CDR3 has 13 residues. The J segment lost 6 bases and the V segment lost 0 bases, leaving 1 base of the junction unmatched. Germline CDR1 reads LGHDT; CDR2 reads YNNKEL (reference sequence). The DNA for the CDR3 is TGTGCCAGCAGCCAAGACGACAGGGGCGAGCAGTACTTC. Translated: CASSQDDRGEQYF.

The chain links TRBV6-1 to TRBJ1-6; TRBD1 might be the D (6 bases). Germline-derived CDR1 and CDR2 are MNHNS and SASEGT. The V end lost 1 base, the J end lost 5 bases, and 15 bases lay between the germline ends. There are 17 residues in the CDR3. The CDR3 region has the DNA TGTGCCAGCAGTGAAGTTGGGGGGGGCGTGGATAATTCACCCCTCCACTTT. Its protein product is CASSEVGGGVDNSPLHF.

The CDR3 spells CASSPLPEFGNTIYF. The CDR3 DNA reads TGTGCCAGCTCACCACTCCCGGAGTTCGGAAACACCATATATTTT. V is TRBV18 and J is TRBJ1-3, with D unclear. The CDR3 covers 15 residues. The germline gives CDR1 KGHSH, CDR2 LQKENI. The V end was cut by 1 base, the J end by 4 bases, with 11 bases between.

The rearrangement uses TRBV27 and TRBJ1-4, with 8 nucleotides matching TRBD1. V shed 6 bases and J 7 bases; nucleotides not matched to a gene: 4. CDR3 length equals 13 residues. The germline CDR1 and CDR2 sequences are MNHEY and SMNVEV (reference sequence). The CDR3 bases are TGTGCCAGCAGCAACAGGGGGTCTGAAAAACTGTTTTTT. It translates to CASSNRGSEKLFF. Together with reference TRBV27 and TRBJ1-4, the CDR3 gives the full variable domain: EAQVTQNPRYLITVTGKKLTVTCSQNMNHEYMSWYRQDPGLGLRQIYYSMNVEVTDKGDVPEGYKVSRKEKRNFPLILESPSPNQTSLYFCASSNRGSEKLFFGSGTQLSVL.

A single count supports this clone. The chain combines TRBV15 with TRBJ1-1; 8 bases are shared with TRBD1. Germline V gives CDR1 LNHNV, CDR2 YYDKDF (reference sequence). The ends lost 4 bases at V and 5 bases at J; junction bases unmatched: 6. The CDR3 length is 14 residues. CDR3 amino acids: CATSKDRVMTEAFF. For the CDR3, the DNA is TGTGCCACCAGCAAGGACAGGGTAATGACTGAAGCTTTCTTT.